This TCR beta chain was captured in a study of tissue T cells after allogeneic stem cell transplantation. Study-wide points: Within patients, tissue anatomy strongly shaped TCR repertoire composition.

Trimming at V came to 1 base and at J to 8 bases, leaving 7 bases not matched to a gene. CDR3 size: 15 residues. CDR1 is SGHTA, CDR2 FQGNSA, per germline. Sequencing of TCRbeta CDR3 at survey depth gave sequences and template counts. The protocol was immunoSEQ multiplex PCR, while the TCRdb copy is restricted to in-frame clones and leaves out a portion. The sample yields 20,000 to 25,000 clones, around 79% seen once. About this clone itself: Its antigen is unidentified.

The receptor was isolated from a female donor over 55 with lung cancer. The source material was tissue from the ileum, sampled at autopsy. J is TRBJ1-4 and V is TRBV7-2; 7 nucleotides line up with TRBD1. The CDR3 region is CASSLGVRGKEKLFF. CDR3 bases: TGTGCCAGCAGCTTAGGGGTCAGGGGGAAAGAAAAACTGTTTTTT.